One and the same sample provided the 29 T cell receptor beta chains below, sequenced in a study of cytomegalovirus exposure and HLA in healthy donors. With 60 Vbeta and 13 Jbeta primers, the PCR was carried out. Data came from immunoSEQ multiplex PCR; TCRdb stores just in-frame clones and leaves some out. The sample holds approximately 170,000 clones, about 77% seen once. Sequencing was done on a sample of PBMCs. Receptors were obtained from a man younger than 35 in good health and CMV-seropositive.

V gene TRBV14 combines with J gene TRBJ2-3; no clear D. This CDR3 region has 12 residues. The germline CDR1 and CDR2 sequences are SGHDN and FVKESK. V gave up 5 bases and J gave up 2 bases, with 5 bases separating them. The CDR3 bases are TGTGCCAGCAGCGCGTCCACAGATACGCAGTATTTT. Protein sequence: CASSASTDTQYF.

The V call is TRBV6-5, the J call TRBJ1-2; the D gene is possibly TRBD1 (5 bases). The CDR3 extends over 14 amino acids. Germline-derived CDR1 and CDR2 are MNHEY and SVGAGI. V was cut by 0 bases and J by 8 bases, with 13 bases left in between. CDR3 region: CASSYSVGGYGYTF. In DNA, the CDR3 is TGTGCCAGCAGTTACTCGGTCGGGGGGTACGGCTACACCTTC.

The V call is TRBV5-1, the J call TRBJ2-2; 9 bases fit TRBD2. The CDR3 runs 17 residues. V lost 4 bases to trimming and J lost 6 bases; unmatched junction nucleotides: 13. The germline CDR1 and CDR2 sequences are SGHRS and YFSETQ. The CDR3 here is CASSLPPAGGIAGELFF. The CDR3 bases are TGCGCCAGCAGCCTCCCCCCCGCGGGAGGGATCGCCGGGGAGCTGTTTTTT.

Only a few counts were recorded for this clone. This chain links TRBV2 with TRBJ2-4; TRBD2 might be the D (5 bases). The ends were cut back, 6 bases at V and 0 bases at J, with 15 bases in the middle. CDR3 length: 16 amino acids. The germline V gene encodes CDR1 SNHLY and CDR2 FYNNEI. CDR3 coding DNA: TGTGCCAGCAGGGAGGCCCTACGGATAGCCAAAAACATTCAGTACTTC. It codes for CASREALRIAKNIQYF.

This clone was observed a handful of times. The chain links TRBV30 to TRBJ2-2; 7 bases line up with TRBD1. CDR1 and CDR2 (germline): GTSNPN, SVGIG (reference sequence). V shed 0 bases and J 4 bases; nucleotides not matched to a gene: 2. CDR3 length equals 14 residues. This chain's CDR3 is CAWSVNRGTGELFF. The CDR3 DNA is TGTGCCTGGAGTGTAAACAGGGGCACCGGGGAGCTGTTTTTT.

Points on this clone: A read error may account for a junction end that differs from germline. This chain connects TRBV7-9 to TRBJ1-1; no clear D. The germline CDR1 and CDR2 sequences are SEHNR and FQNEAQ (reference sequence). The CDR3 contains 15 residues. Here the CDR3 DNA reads TGTGCCAACAGCTTAGCGCAGGAATTAATTACTGAAGCTTTCTTT. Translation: CANSLAQELITEAFF.

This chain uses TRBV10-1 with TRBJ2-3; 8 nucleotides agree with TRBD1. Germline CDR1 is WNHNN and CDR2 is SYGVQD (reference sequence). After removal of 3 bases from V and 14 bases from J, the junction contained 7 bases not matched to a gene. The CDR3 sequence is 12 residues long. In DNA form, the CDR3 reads TGCGCCAGCAGTGAAGGACAGGGCCCGGGGTATTTT. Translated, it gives CASSEGQGPGYF.

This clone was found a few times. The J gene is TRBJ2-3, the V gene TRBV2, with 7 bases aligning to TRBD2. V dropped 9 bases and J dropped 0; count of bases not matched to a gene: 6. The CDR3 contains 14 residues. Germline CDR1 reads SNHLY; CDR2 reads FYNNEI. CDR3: CASRTRESTDTQYF. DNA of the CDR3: TGTGCCAGTCGGACTAGGGAGAGCACAGATACGCAGTATTTT.

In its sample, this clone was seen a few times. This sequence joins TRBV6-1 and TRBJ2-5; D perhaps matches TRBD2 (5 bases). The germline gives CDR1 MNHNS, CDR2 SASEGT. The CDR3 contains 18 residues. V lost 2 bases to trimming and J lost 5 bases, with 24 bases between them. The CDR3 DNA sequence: TGTGCCAGCAGTGAACGGTCTTGGCAGACACTCAGAGGGGAGACCCAGTACTTC. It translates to CASSERSWQTLRGETQYF.

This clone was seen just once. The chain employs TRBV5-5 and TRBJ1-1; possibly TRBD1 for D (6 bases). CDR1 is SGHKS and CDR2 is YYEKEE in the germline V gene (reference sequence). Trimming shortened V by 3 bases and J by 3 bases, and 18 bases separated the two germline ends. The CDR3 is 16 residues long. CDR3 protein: CASSYTETGLHTEAFF. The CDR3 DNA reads TGTGCCAGCAGCTACACCGAGACAGGACTCCACACTGAAGCTTTCTTT.

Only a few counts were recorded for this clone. Here the CDR3 DNA reads TGTGCCAGCAGTTTCGATCGGGTGCAGTACTTC. This translates into CASSFDRVQYF. The chain links TRBV28 to TRBJ2-7; no definite D call. The length of the CDR3 is 11 residues. Looked up from germline, CDR1 is MDHEN and CDR2 is SYDVKM. The V and J ends lost 3 bases and 9 bases respectively, with 9 bases between them.

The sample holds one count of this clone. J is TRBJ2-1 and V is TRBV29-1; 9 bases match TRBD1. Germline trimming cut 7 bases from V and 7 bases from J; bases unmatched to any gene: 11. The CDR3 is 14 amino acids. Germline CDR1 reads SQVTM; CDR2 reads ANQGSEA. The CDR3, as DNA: TGCAGCGGCGAAGGAGGACAGGGGAGGAATGAGCAGTTCTTC. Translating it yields CSGEGGQGRNEQFF.

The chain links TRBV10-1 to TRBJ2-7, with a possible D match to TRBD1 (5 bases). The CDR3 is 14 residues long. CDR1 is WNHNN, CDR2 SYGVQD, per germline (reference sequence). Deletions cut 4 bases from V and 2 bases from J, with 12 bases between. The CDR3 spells CASSVGQAPYEQYF. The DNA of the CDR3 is TGCGCCAGCAGTGTGGGGCAGGCTCCCTACGAGCAGTACTTC.

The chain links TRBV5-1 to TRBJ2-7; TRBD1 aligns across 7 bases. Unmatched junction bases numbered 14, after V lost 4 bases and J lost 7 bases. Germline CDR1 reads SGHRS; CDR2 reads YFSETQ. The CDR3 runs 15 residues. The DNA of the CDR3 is TGCGCCAGCAGCCTAGTACAGGGGTCCGCATCGGAGCAGTACTTC. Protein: CASSLVQGSASEQYF.

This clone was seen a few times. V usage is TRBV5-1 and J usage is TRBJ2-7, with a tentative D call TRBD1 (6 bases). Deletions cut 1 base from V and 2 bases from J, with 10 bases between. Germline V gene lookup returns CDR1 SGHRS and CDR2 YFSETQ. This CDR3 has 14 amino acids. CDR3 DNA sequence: TGCGCCAGCAGCTTGCGGACAGCTCCCTACGAGCAGTACTTC. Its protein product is CASSLRTAPYEQYF.

This CDR3 reads CAISDRLAGKETQYF. The CDR3 DNA reads as TGTGCCATCAGTGATAGACTAGCGGGCAAAGAGACCCAGTACTTC. V usage is TRBV10-3 and J usage is TRBJ2-5; 10 nucleotides match TRBD2. CDR1 ENHRY and CDR2 SYGVKD come from the germline V gene. This CDR3 is built from 15 residues. V shed 3 bases and J 3 bases; nucleotides not matched to a gene: 4.

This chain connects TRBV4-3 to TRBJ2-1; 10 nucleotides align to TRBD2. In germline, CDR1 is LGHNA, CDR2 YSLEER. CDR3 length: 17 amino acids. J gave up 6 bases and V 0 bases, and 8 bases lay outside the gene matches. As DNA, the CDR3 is TGCGCCAGCAGCCAAGAGGCTAGCGGGAGCCTGGGCAATGAGCAGTTCTTC. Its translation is CASSQEASGSLGNEQFF.

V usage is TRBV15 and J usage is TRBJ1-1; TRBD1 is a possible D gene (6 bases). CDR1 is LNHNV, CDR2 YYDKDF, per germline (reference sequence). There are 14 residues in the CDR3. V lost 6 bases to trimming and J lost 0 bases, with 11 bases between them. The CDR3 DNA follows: TGTGCCACCAGAACGTCAGGGGTGAACACTGAAGCTTTCTTT. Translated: CATRTSGVNTEAFF.

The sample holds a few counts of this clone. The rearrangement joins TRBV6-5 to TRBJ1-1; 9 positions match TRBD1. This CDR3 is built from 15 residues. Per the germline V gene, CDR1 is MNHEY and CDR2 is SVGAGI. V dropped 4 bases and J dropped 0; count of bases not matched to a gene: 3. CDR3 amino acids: CASSLQGALNTEAFF. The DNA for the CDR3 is TGTGCCAGCAGTTTACAGGGGGCCCTGAACACTGAAGCTTTCTTT.

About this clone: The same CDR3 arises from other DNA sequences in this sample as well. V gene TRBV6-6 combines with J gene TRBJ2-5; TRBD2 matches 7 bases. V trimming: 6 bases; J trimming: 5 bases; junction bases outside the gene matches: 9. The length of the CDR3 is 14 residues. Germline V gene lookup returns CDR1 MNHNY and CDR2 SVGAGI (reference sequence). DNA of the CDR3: TGTGCCAGCAGCTATGGGGAGGGCCGGGAGACCCAGTACTTC. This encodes CASSYGEGRETQYF.

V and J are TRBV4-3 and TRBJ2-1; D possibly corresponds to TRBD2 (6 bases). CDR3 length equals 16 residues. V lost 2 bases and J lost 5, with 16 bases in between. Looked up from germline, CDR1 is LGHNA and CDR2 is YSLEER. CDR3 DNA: TGCGCCAGCAGCCAACTCGGGGGACGGAAAGACAATGAGCAGTTCTTC. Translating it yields CASSQLGGRKDNEQFF.

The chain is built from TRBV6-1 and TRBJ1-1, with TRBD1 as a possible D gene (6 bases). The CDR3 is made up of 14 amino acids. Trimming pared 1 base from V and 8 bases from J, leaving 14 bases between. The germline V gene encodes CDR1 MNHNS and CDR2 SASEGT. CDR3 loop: CASSEVGFGTEAFF. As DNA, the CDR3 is TGTGCCAGCAGTGAAGTTGGGTTTGGGACAGAAGCTTTCTTT.

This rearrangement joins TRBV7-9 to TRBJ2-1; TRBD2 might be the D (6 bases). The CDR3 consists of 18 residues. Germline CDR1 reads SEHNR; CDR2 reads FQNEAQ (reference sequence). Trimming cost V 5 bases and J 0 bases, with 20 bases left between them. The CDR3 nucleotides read TGTGCCAGCAGCGACCCCATTGGCGGGGCTAGCTCCTACAATGAGCAGTTCTTC. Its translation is CASSDPIGGASSYNEQFF.

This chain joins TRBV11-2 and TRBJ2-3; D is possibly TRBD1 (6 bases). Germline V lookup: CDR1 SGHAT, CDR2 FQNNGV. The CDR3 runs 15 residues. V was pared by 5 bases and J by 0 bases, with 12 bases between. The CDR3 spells CASSQGHTSTDTQYF. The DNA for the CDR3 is TGTGCCAGCAGCCAGGGACATACTAGCACAGATACGCAGTATTTT. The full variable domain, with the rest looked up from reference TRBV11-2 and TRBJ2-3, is EAGVAQSPRYKIIEKRQSVAFWCNPISGHATLYWYQQILGQGPKLLIQFQNNGVVDDSQLPKDRFSAERLKGVDSTLKIQPAKLEDSAVYLCASSQGHTSTDTQYFGPGTRLTVL.

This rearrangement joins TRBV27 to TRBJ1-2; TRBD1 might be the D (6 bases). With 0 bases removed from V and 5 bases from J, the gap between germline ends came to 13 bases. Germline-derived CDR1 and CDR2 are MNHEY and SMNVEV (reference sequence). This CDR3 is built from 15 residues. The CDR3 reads CASSLSSQGLYGYTF. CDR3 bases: TGTGCCAGCAGTTTATCGAGCCAGGGGTTATATGGCTACACCTTC.

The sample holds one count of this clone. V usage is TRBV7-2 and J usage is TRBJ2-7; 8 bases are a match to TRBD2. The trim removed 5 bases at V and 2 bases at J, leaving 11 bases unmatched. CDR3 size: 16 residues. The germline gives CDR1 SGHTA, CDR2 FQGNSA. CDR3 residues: CASSRAGGGEPYEQYF. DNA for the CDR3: TGTGCCAGCAGCCGAGCCGGGGGGGGCGAACCCTACGAGCAGTACTTC.

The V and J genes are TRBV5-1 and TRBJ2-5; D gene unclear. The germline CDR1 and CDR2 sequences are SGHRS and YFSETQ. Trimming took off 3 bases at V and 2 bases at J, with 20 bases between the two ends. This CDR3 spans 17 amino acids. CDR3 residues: CASSSGQFSLLQETQYF. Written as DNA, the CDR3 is TGCGCCAGCAGCTCGGGTCAGTTCAGCCTCCTACAAGAGACCCAGTACTTC.

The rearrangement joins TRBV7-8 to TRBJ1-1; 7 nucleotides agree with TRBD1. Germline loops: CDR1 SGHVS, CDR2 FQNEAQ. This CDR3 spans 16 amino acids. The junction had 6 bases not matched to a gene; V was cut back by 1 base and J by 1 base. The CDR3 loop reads CASSLGTGERNTEAFF. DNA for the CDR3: TGTGCCAGCAGCTTAGGAACAGGGGAAAGGAACACTGAAGCTTTCTTT. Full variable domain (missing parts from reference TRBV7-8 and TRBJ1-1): GAGVSQSPRYKVAKRGQDVALRCDPISGHVSLFWYQQALGQGPEFLTYFQNEAQLDKSGLPSDRFFAERPEGSVSTLKIQRTQQEDSAVYLCASSLGTGERNTEAFFGQGTRLTVV.

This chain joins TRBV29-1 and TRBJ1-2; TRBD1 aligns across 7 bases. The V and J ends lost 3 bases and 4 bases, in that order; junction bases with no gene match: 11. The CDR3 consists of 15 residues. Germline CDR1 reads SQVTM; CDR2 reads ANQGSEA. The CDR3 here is CSVDQSRGSAYGYTF. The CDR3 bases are TGCAGCGTTGACCAATCCAGGGGGTCAGCCTATGGCTACACCTTC.